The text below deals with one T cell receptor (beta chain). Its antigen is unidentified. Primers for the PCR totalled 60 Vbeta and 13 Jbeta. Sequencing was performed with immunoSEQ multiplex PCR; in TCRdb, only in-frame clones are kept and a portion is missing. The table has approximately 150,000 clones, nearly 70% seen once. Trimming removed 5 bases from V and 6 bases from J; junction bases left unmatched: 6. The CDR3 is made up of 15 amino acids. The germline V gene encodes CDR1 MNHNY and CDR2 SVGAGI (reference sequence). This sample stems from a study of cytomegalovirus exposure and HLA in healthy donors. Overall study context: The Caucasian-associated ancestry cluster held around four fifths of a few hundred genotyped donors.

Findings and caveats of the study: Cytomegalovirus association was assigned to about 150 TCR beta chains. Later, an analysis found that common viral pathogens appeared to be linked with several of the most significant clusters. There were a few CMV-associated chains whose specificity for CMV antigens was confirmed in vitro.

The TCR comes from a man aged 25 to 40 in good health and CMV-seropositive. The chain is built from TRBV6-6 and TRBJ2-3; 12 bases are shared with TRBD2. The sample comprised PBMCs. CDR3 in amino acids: CASSATSGSPDTQYF. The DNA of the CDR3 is TGTGCCAGCAGTGCGACTAGCGGGAGTCCCGATACGCAGTATTTT.